The sequence of this TCR beta chain was determined in a study of T-cell memory formation after mild COVID-19. This clonotype appeared a few times. The target antigen is unknown. TCRdb called the 5' RACE reads again in MiXCR, with one record for every CDR3 protein. The sample contains 400,000 or so distinct CDR3 sequences, around 20% of which appear only once. V gave up 2 bases and J gave up 2 bases; unmatched junction bases: 4. This CDR3 is built from 15 residues. Study-level points and caveats: Whether second-wave clones peaking at day 37 were SARS-CoV-2 specific went unconfirmed.

The V gene is TRBV12-3 or TRBV12-4, the J gene TRBJ2-7; 9 bases align to TRBD2. Sequences were obtained from PBMCs or a T cell subset sorted from them (not recorded which). This receptor was obtained from an adult woman who had mild COVID-19 (a few samples of this study predate the infection). Cell type and time point are not known. The CDR3 DNA sequence: TGTGCCAGCAGTTTATCTGGGACTAGCCCCTACGAGCAGTACTTC. Protein sequence: CASSLSGTSPYEQYF.